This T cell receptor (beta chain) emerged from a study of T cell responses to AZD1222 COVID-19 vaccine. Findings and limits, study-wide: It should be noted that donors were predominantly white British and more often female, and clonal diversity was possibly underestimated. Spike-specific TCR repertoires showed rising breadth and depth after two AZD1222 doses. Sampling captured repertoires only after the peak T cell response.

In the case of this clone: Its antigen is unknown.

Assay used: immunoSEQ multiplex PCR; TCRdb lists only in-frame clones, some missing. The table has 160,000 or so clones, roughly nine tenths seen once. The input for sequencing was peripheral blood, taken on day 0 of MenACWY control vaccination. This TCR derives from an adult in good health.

CDR3 in DNA: TGTGCCAGCAGTTCGGGGGGACAGGGGGCACTGGGCTACACCTTC. Its protein product is CASSSGGQGALGYTF. This sequence joins TRBV6-5 and TRBJ1-2; 12 bases are a match to TRBD1. The germline gives CDR1 MNHEY, CDR2 SVGAGI. V lost 4 bases to trimming and J lost 8 bases; unmatched junction nucleotides: 8. The CDR3 totals 15 residues.